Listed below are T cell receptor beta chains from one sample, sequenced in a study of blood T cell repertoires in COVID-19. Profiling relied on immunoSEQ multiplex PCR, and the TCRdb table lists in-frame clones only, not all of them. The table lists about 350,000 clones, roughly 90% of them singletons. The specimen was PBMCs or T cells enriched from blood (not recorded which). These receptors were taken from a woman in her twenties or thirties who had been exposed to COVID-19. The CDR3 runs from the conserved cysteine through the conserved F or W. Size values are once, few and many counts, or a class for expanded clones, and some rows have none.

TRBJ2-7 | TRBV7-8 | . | CASSLGAGRGPYEQYF
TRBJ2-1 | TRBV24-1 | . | CATREGRYNEQFF
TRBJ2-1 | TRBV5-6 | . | CASSFWGPHEQFF
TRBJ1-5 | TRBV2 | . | CASSLLEDYSNQPQHF
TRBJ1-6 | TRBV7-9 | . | CASSFQGSNSPLHF
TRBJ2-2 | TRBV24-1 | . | CATSVGQSRLFF
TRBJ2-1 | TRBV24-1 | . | CATSDLGDDQFF
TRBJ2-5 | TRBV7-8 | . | CASIPRGTGTSGTKGETQYF
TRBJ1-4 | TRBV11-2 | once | CASTLGSSGVEKLFF
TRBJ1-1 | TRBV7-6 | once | CASSLGSSSVNTEAFF